This T cell receptor beta chain was found in a study of T cells after posttransplantation cyclophosphamide. General study results and limits: Later post-transplant blood repertoires were often dominated by donor CD8+ memory clones.

Treatment was busulfan-fludarabine conditioning, a marrow graft, and cyclophosphamide on days +3 and +4. Clones were sequenced by immunoSEQ multiplex PCR, and TCRdb holds only the in-frame ones, with some missing. The sample shows some 15,000 clones, roughly 80% of them seen only once. From germline, CDR1 is MNHEY and CDR2 SMNVEV (reference sequence). Trimming at V came to 8 bases and at J to 4 bases, leaving 7 bases not matched to a gene. The CDR3 has 14 residues. At least ten counts were recorded for this clone. Antigen: not known. The clonotype comes from a female patient in her thirties or forties who received an allogeneic stem cell transplant from a related donor, was CMV-positive, and had no GVHD. Some T cells may be provided by the graft donor. Specimen: CD8+ T cells sorted from PBMCs, collected 1,800 to 2,000 days after a stem cell transplant with posttransplant cyclophosphamide. The chain uses TRBV27 and TRBJ1-2; 10 bases map to TRBD1. CDR3 residues: CASGTGTGAYGYTF. CDR3 nucleotides: TGTGCCAGCGGCACCGGGACAGGGGCCTATGGCTACACCTTC.